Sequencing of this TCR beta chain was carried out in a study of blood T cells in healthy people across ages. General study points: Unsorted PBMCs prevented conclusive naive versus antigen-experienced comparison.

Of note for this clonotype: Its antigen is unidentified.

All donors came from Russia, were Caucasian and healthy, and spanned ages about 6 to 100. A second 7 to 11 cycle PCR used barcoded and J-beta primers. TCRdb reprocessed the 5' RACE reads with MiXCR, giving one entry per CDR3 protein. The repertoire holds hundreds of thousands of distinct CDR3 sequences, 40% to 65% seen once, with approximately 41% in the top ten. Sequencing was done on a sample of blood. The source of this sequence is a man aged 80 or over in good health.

The CDR3 region is CARPGTGAHEQYF. The CDR3 DNA is TGTGCCAGACCCGGGACAGGGGCCCACGAGCAGTACTTC. J is TRBJ2-7 and V is TRBV7-2; 10 nucleotides align to TRBD1. V lost 9 bases to trimming and J lost 5 bases; unmatched junction nucleotides: 7. CDR3 size: 13 residues. Germline CDR1 and CDR2: SGHTA and FQGNSA.